The 22 T cell receptor beta chains in this list originate from one sample, sequenced in a study of breast tumors, draining lymph nodes, adjacent tissues. TCRdb re-called the multiplex PCR reads through MiXCR, storing one row per CDR3 protein. The profile shows about 100,000 distinct CDR3 sequences, 21% of them singletons. Axillary draining lymph nodes of breast cancer patients supplied the node samples. The sequenced sample was axillary lymph node tissue. These TCRs come from a female donor with breast cancer. Some clones in this sample may be carry-over from other donors' samples.

This clonotype was recorded many times. V usage is TRBV27 and J usage is TRBJ2-7; no clear D gene. CDR1 MNHEY and CDR2 SMNVEV come from the germline V gene (reference sequence). Trimming took 3 bases from V and 6 from J, leaving 12 bases between them. This CDR3 has 13 amino acids. CDR3 in DNA: TGTGCCAGCAGTTTCCCAGATCGGCGCGAGCAGTACTTC. As protein: CASSFPDRREQYF.

In its sample, this clonotype was seen many times. The J gene is TRBJ2-3, the V gene TRBV24-1; 9 nucleotides agree with TRBD2. Germline CDR1 reads KGHDR; CDR2 reads SFDVKD. J lost 2 bases, V lost 4 bases, and 6 bases had no gene match. The length of the CDR3 is 16 residues. The CDR3 spells CATSDPGTSLTDTQYF. CDR3 coding DNA: TGTGCCACCAGTGACCCTGGGACTAGCCTCACAGATACGCAGTATTTT.

This clonotype has more than one count but fewer than ten. This sequence may be a read error, since a much larger clone differs from it by one base. The chain couples TRBV27 to TRBJ1-6, with 9 bases aligning to TRBD1. This CDR3 contains 14 residues. Germline V gene lookup returns CDR1 MNHEY and CDR2 SMNVEV (reference sequence). CDR3 sequence reads: CATRDWTGDSPLHF. The CDR3 nucleotides read TGTGCTACGAGAGATTGGACAGGGGATTCACCCCTCCACTTT.

The chain links TRBV28 to TRBJ2-7; a weak D match, TRBD2 (5 bases). The V gene lost 3 bases and the J gene lost 3 bases, with 9 bases spanning the gap. The CDR3 loop spans 13 amino acids. CDR1 and CDR2 from the germline V gene are MDHEN and SYDVKM. The CDR3 sequence: CASSFMGDYEQYF. CDR3 nucleotide sequence: TGTGCCAGCAGTTTTATGGGAGACTACGAGCAGTACTTC.

This clonotype occurred many times. The chain carries TRBV14 and TRBJ2-7; 11 positions match TRBD2. This CDR3 has 15 residues. Germline trimming cut 1 base from V and 7 bases from J; bases unmatched to any gene: 6. CDR1 SGHDN and CDR2 FVKESK come from the germline V gene. In DNA form, the CDR3 reads TGTGCCAGCAGCCAAGGAGATCTAGCGGGAGGTGAGCAGTACTTC. Its protein is CASSQGDLAGGEQYF.

The chain is built from TRBV19 and TRBJ1-1; possible D gene TRBD1, 5 bases. The CDR3 has 13 residues. CDR1 is LNHDA and CDR2 is SQIVND in the germline V gene (reference sequence). V was trimmed by 4 bases and J by 4 bases, leaving 10 bases between them. The CDR3: CASSTTAFTEAFF. The CDR3, as DNA: TGTGCCAGTAGTACGACAGCTTTCACTGAAGCTTTCTTT.

Only a few counts were recorded for this clonotype. V gene TRBV27 combines with J gene TRBJ2-1; D remains ambiguous. The CDR3 runs to 14 residues. Trimming shortened V by 2 bases and J by 10 bases, and 15 bases separated the two germline ends. Germline assignment: CDR1 MNHEY and CDR2 SMNVEV (reference sequence). The CDR3 region is CASSLVDGSYEQFF. The CDR3 nucleotides are TGTGCCAGCAGTTTAGTCGACGGCTCCTACGAGCAGTTCTTC.

This clonotype was detected ten times or more. The chain employs TRBV2 and TRBJ1-2, with 8 bases matching TRBD1. Trimming at V came to 7 bases and at J to 0 bases, leaving 4 bases not matched to a gene. The CDR3 covers 14 residues. Germline assignment: CDR1 SNHLY and CDR2 FYNNEI. The CDR3 DNA reads TGTGCCAGCAAGACAGGGGCCTCTAACTATGGCTACACCTTC. It yields the protein CASKTGASNYGYTF.

With respect to this clonotype: The CDR3 end shows no conserved phenylalanine or tryptophan, and so a read error is likely. The chain combines TRBV7-8 with TRBJ2-7; possibly TRBD2 for D (5 bases). Germline CDR1 is SGHVS and CDR2 is FQNEAQ. The CDR3 sequence is 11 residues long. Trimming cost V 7 bases and J 4 bases, with 8 bases left between them. The CDR3 is CASTPGYEQYL. CDR3 DNA sequence: TGTGCCAGCACACCGGGGTACGAGCAGTACCTC.

This clonotype occurred many times. The chain uses TRBV28 and TRBJ2-2, with D unclear. CDR1 and CDR2 from the germline V gene are MDHEN and SYDVKM. The V end lost 3 bases, the J end lost 8 bases, and 7 bases lay between the germline ends. CDR3 size: 12 residues. Here the CDR3 reads CASSLAEGELFF. The CDR3 DNA follows: TGTGCCAGCAGTTTGGCGGAGGGGGAGCTGTTTTTT.

This clonotype was recorded many times. The V call is TRBV12-3 or TRBV12-4, the J call TRBJ2-5; the match to TRBD2 covers 7 bases. The CDR3 covers 15 residues. The V segment lost 2 bases and the J segment 3 bases; nucleotides outside the gene matches: 6. For the CDR3, the DNA is TGTGCCAGCAGTTTAAAAGCGGGGCTAAAAGAGACCCAGTACTTC. The encoded protein is CASSLKAGLKETQYF.

In its sample, this clonotype was seen many times. J is TRBJ1-5 and V is TRBV5-4, with D perhaps matching TRBD1 (6 bases). Germline loops: CDR1 SGHNT, CDR2 YYREEE (reference sequence). This CDR3 has 14 residues. V shed 4 bases and J shed 5 bases, with 13 bases lying between them. The CDR3 spells CASSVQGIDQPQHF. The CDR3, as DNA: TGTGCCAGCAGCGTTCAGGGGATCGATCAGCCCCAGCATTTT.

This clonotype has ten or more counts. The chain is built from TRBV5-1 and TRBJ2-3; TRBD1 agrees at 9 bases. The CDR3 contains 15 residues. Germline loops: CDR1 SGHRS, CDR2 YFSETQ. V gave up 3 bases and J gave up 2 bases; unmatched junction bases: 4. The DNA of the CDR3 is TGCGCCAGCAGCTCCGGGACAGGGAACACAGATACGCAGTATTTT. The encoded protein is CASSSGTGNTDTQYF.

This clonotype was recorded many times. This chain joins TRBV5-8 and TRBJ1-5, with D possibly TRBD1 on 5 matching bases. Germline CDR1 is SGHTS and CDR2 is YDEGEE. This CDR3 region has 14 residues. Deletions cut 4 bases from V and 4 bases from J, with 12 bases between. CDR3 nucleotides: TGTGCCAGCAGCCGACCAGGGCGGAATCAGCCCCAGCATTTT. Translated: CASSRPGRNQPQHF.

About this clonotype itself: Given a much more abundant clone one base away, this may be a read error. As the CDR3 is not closed by the conserved phenylalanine or tryptophan, this likely results from a read error. The chain links TRBV3-1 to TRBJ2-5, with D perhaps matching TRBD1 (5 bases). Germline CDR1 and CDR2: LGHDT and YNNKEL (reference sequence). V was trimmed by 6 bases and J by 3 bases, leaving 11 bases between them. There are 13 residues in the CDR3. CDR3 region: CASRLLTEETQYL. CDR3 DNA sequence: TGTGCCAGCAGACTTTTGACAGAAGAGACCCAGTACCTC.

This clonotype has a handful of counts. V and J are TRBV5-8 and TRBJ2-1; 9 positions match TRBD1. CDR1 and CDR2 (germline): SGHTS, YDEGEE. Losses at the gene ends were 4 bases for V and 1 base for J; bases not matched to a gene: 6. The CDR3 loop spans 16 amino acids. The DNA of the CDR3 is TGTGCCAGCAGCCCGGGACAGGGAGGGTCCTACAATGAGCAGTTCTTC. This sequence encodes CASSPGQGGSYNEQFF.

The chain is built from TRBV20-1 and TRBJ1-1; a weak D match, TRBD1 (5 bases). The CDR3 spans 12 residues. Germline CDR1 is DFQATT and CDR2 is SNEGSKA (reference sequence). Deletions cut 3 bases from V and 5 bases from J, with 10 bases between. This chain's CDR3 is CSASRRVTEAFF. Here the CDR3 DNA reads TGCAGTGCTAGTCGCAGGGTGACTGAAGCTTTCTTT.

In this sample, this clonotype turned up many times. J is TRBJ2-3 and V is TRBV2; D remains ambiguous. The V gene lost 6 bases and the J gene lost 0 bases, with 10 bases spanning the gap. CDR3 length equals 14 residues. Germline V gives CDR1 SNHLY, CDR2 FYNNEI. In nucleotides, the CDR3 is TGTGCCAGCAGCATAACCCCTAGCACAGATACGCAGTATTTT. This sequence encodes CASSITPSTDTQYF. Full variable domain (rest looked up from reference TRBV2 and TRBJ2-3): EPEVTQTPSHQVTQMGQEVILRCVPISNHLYFYWYRQILGQKVEFLVSFYNNEISEKSEIFDDQFSVERPDGSNFTLKIRSTKLEDSAMYFCASSITPSTDTQYFGPGTRLTVL.

This clonotype was seen at least ten times. V and J are TRBV12-3 or TRBV12-4 and TRBJ2-7, with 10 bases identical to TRBD1. V lost 6 bases, J lost 3 bases, and 14 bases stayed unmatched. CDR3 length: 17 residues. The chain's CDR3 is CASSKVTTDRGGYEQYF. CDR3 nucleotide sequence: TGTGCCAGCAGCAAGGTTACAACGGACAGGGGGGGCTACGAGCAGTACTTC.

This clonotype has just a few counts. The chain has TRBV28 and TRBJ2-7; 8 bases map to TRBD2. The CDR3 runs 15 residues. With V trimmed by 2 bases and J by 3 bases, 6 bases remained unmatched. Germline values: CDR1 MDHEN, CDR2 SYDVKM. The CDR3 spells CASSLVPSGYYEQYF. The CDR3 coding sequence is TGTGCCAGCAGTTTAGTGCCTAGCGGGTACTACGAGCAGTACTTC.

In its sample, this clonotype was seen many times. The junction does not match germline at one end; this may be a read error. J is TRBJ2-1 and V is TRBV2; D possibly corresponds to TRBD1 (6 bases). CDR1 and CDR2 (germline): SNHLY, FYNNEI. This CDR3 is built from 12 residues. The CDR3 reads CASREGQKEQFF. For the CDR3, the DNA is TGTGCCAGCAGAGAAGGACAGAAAGAGCAGTTCTTC.

This clonotype was counted many times. In nucleotides, the CDR3 is TGTGCCAGCAGATCTAACTATGGCTACACCTTC. Protein product: CASRSNYGYTF. This rearrangement joins TRBV6-6 to TRBJ1-2; no definite D call. V gave up 6 bases and J gave up 0 bases, with 2 bases separating them. CDR1 is MNHNY, CDR2 SVGAGI, per germline (reference sequence). The CDR3 is 11 residues long.